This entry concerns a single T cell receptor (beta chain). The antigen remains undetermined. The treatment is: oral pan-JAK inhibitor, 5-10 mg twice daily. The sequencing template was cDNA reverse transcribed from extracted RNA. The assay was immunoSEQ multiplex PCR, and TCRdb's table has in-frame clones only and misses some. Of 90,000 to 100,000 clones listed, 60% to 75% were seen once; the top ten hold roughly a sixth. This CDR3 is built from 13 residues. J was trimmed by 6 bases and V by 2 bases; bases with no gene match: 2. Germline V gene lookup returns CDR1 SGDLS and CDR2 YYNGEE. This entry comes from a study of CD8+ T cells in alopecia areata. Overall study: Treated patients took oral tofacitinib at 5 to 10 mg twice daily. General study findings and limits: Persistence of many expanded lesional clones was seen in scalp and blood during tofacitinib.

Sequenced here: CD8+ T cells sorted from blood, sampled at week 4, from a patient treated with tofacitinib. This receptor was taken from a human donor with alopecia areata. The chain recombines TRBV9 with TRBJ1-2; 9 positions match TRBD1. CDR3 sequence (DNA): TGTGCCAGCAGCGTCCGGGACAGGGATGGCTACACCTTC. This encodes CASSVRDRDGYTF.